The sequence of this T cell receptor (beta chain) was determined in a study of cytomegalovirus exposure and HLA in healthy donors (dated by TCRdb to 2017 to 2019). In terms of the full investigation: An earlier analysis of roughly 500 of the donors reported around 280 Gb of sequence data and around 120 million unique TCR beta sequences obtained from approximately 180 million T cells. An early release that covered 500 to 800 HLA-typed donors contained about 300 gigabases of sequencing data and some 87 million unique TCR sequences. Of the 300 to 450 genotyped donors, about 80% fell in the genetic ancestry cluster associated with self-reported Caucasian donors. The study aimed to test whether cataloging public T cell receptors could reveal signatures of past pathogen exposure. The study used immunosequencing to profile the T cell repertoires of several hundred subjects and linked those repertoires to cytomegalovirus serostatus. In addition to the first cohort of roughly 670 subjects, a separate validation cohort of over 90 different subjects was used. The study combined high-throughput TCR immunosequencing, statistical association of individual TCRs with disease status, and machine learning to predict cytomegalovirus infection status. A later analysis re-analyzed previously published TCR beta repertoires from hundreds of donors and added high-resolution HLA genotyping to study TCR occurrence patterns. In the later analysis, no new phenotypic data were used to find candidate immune exposures; instead, reliance was placed on TCR beta sequences and their occurrence across donors. In an earlier analysis of more than 550 of the donors, high-throughput TCR beta sequencing was used to judge whether each TCR beta V gene segment behaved as functional or pseudogenic. Donor age, sex, ethnicity and CMV serostatus were collected together with the repertoire data. Genome-wide SNP genotypes for about 65% of the roughly 670 donors were used in a later genetic analysis, which treated that subset as a discovery cohort. All discovery cohort repertoires had been generated using a single sequencing platform. HLA typing covered class I and class II loci at four-digit resolution. The number of typed donors differed by locus: roughly 620-630 for A, B, C, DRB1 and DQB1; about 520 for DQA1; around 610 for DPA1; and some 430 for DPB1. Roughly five DR-DQ haplotypes were handled as single units for association and clustering because linkage in the cohort was strong. Among around 400 genotyped donors of the cohort, an average of roughly 230,000 unique TCR beta nucleotide sequences was sequenced per donor, of which about 19% were non-productive.

Overall study results and their limits: In a later analysis, TCR association rates were found to vary across HLA loci, with the most associated TCRs seen for DRB1 alleles and the fewest for HLA-C alleles. Because some donors lacked HLA typing at each locus, the association tests relied only on the typed subset. A later analysis found that most CMV-associated TCR beta chains appeared HLA-restricted, with HLA associations seemingly driven largely by CMV exposure. According to the authors, the approach could potentially be generalized to other disease states and immunological phenotypes. In vitro tests confirmed that three of the cytomegalovirus-associated TCR beta chains recognize cytomegalovirus antigens. Some IMGT-functional V segments, including TRBV6-2 and TRBV6-3, could not be distinguished by the 87-base-pair reads and were therefore excluded. A further reported finding was that TCR beta sequences accurately predicted the HLA-A and HLA-B alleles for most subjects in the first cohort. While some public TCRs were present in many individuals, most TCR sequences turned up only very rarely across donors. Over 15 rarely observed V segments, including chromosome 9 orphons, were excluded from the earlier analysis of several hundred of the donors because counts were too low. In a later analysis, HLA-associated TCR beta chains were found to be more clonally expanded and to have lower generation probabilities than equally common non-associated chains. In both the original and validation cohorts, the classifier was reported to diagnose cytomegalovirus status with high specificity and sensitivity. Several of the top co-occurrence clusters appeared to be linked to parvovirus B19, influenza, CMV and Epstein-Barr virus, according to a later analysis. Presence/absence analyses assumed roughly uniform sequencing depth across donors, an assumption that may not hold. At a false discovery rate of 0.05, a later analysis linked about 17,000 TCR beta sequences to specific HLA alleles. Correlated functional status among segregating V segments might reflect linkage disequilibrium, but an unknown experimental factor could not be ruled out. When HLA alleles, especially DR and DQ, strongly co-occurred, TCR associations were difficult to assign to individual alleles. Immune exposure information for the cohort was limited to CMV serostatus. Only TCR beta chains were sequenced in this cohort, and the absence of alpha or paired-chain data limited detectable features. A cluster of highly shared sequence variants was judged likely to represent a technical artifact of the sequencing pipeline. A later genetic analysis reported fewer N-insertions in productive TCRs among donors in an Asian-associated ancestry cluster than the roughly 650-donor mean. Broadly in line with IMGT annotations, most TCR beta V segments showed up in productive rearrangements about 87% or about 30% of the time in an earlier analysis of several hundred of the donors. A total of 150 to 200 TCR beta chains were listed by the study as associated with cytomegalovirus. A later genetic analysis associated a missense DCLRE1C variant with V-gene and J-gene trimming of TCR beta chains, and an independent cohort replicated the association.

This clone was recorded once. Its target antigen remains unknown. No quality values exist for individual bases; no much larger clone is one base distant. In the same sample, other DNA sequences code for this CDR3. The cohort was made up of roughly 670 healthy bone marrow donors. At the time of sampling, every cohort member was nominally healthy, though immune exposures that went unrecorded were likely present. The donor tested CMV seronegative and was one of the 352 seronegative cohort members. Every donor gave a peripheral blood sample, and the peripheral blood mononuclear cells from that sample were used for TCR beta sequencing. The Qiagen DNeasy Blood Extraction Kit was used to extract genomic DNA from the blood cell samples. Trimming takes 2 bases off V and 4 bases off J; junction bases not matched to a gene: 0. There are 14 amino acids in the CDR3, from cysteine to phenylalanine inclusive. Solely the CDR3 DNA is kept, with 42 bases framed from the first base. The germline V gene sets CDR1 to SGHRS and CDR2 to YFSETQ.

Preparation of the library involved the immunoSEQ multiplex PCR assay. A mixture of 60 forward primers for TCR Vbeta segments and 13 reverse primers for TCR Jbeta segments was used in the multiplex PCR. The CDR3 region of rearranged TCR beta genes was amplified from genomic DNA by a multiplex PCR assay. The Illumina HiSeq System was used to sequence the amplified TCR beta libraries as 87-base-pair reads. The source study handled its data this way. Across the roughly 640 repertoires, a later analysis counted 78 million or so unique TCR beta chains, some 11 million of which were shared by at least two donors. A nearest-neighbor algorithm error-corrected the raw reads and collapsed the reads into unique sequences, merging closely related sequences to remove PCR and sequencing errors. V, D and J gene segments were assigned by aligning CDR3 sequences to IMGT reference sequences. For a sequence to be retained, at least a six-nucleotide match to both a V gene segment and a J gene segment was required. A rearrangement counted as productive if the CDR3 had no stop codons and remained in frame with V and J, and every other rearrangement counted as non-productive. CDR3 was defined according to IMGT convention as the region running from the second conserved V-encoded cysteine to the conserved J-encoded phenylalanine. The earlier analysis of about 610 of the donors excluded sequences that lacked an unambiguous match to a single V gene segment. In an earlier analysis of around 590 of the donors, a V segment was called functional when productive rearrangements were above 56.7%, and segregating when the standard deviation between donors exceeded 5%. A statistical classification framework was built for diagnosing cytomegalovirus status from the catalog of TCR beta chain sequences. In a later analysis, TCR nucleotide sequences were compared against IMGT/GENE-DB human TR gene sequences so that V and J genes could be assigned. A later analysis assigned CDR3 sequences and most-parsimonious VDJ recombination scenarios with the TCRdist pipeline. In a later analysis, each TCR beta chain was defined by its CDR3 amino acid sequence together with its V-gene family, and reads without a unique V-gene family were excluded. As a way to deal with suspected cross-contamination and a sequencing artifact, a later analysis dropped roughly 620 nucleotide sequences that were highly shared and had low generation probability. In a later analysis, a clonal expansion index was calculated for each public chain from normalized within-repertoire ranks of inferred template counts. A later analysis computed generation probabilities with a VDJ recombination model fitted to out-of-frame rearrangements, and checked the results against IGoR. A later analysis scored TCR-TCR, TCR-HLA and TCR-CMV co-occurrence with hypergeometric tests, applying a repertoire-size bias correction to TCR pairs. To estimate false discovery rates, a later analysis permuted the HLA or CMV assignments 20 times. In a later analysis, co-occurring TCRs were grouped using DBSCAN, with TCRdist sequence similarity added in when clustering inside HLA-allele-positive subsets. Repertoires with fewer than 30,000 or more than 120,000 public chains, plus five repertoires with anomalous nucleotide sharing, were excluded from co-occurrence clustering. TCRdb limited this immuneACCESS table to in-frame rearrangements with V and J called. A share of clones is missing; checked studies link under half to unresolved V genes, and the rest is unexplained. V and J calls and clone size are those listed in that table; D and trimming were worked out from the DNA. Present in this sample are about 210,000 clones, around 80% of which were seen just once. In total, the top ten clones hold 2.5% to 3% of the sample.

This sequence was found in a man aged 25 to 45 in good health and CMV-seronegative. The V and J genes are TRBV5-1 and TRBJ2-2, with 9 central nucleotides matching TRBD2. The specimen was PBMCs. The nucleotide sequence reads TGCGCCAGCAGCTTAGCGGGGGGCACCGGGGAGCTGTTTTTT. Its protein reads: CASSLAGGTGELFF.